Reported below is one T cell receptor beta chain. What it binds is not known. Autoimmune disease history or systemic immunosuppression was exclusionary. Deletions cut 8 bases from V and 5 bases from J, with 4 bases between. The V gene's germline CDR1 is MNHNS and CDR2 SASEGT. The CDR3 totals 10 residues. The data originate from a study of OX40 agonist ivuxolimab in advanced cancers. Looking at the study overall: Every 2 weeks, patients received ivuxolimab intravenously, dosed at 0.01 to 10 mg/kg. The dose-escalation cohort was approximately 84% male, with a mean age of 60 years, ranging about 23 to 79.

General study findings and limits: Clonal expansion from baseline to week 6 occurred in both CD4+ and CD8+ T cells.

Sequencing used immunoSEQ multiplex PCR; TCRdb keeps in-frame clones, though not all of them. The sample lists approximately 50,000 clones, 75% to 90% seen once, with more than 13% in the top ten. The specimen was CD4+ or CD8+ T cells sorted from blood, collected in a trial of the OX40 agonist ivuxolimab. The sequence was collected from an adult with an advanced solid tumor such as melanoma, head and neck, liver or kidney cancer. V is TRBV6-1 and J is TRBJ1-5; D call uncertain. The CDR3 nucleotides are TGTGCCAGCCACTATCAGCCCCAGCATTTT. Protein: CASHYQPQHF.